This TCR beta chain came from a study of blood T cell repertoires in COVID-19. Study as a whole: Both acute and convalescent COVID-19 samples were obtained from the United States, Italy and Spain. From T cells, B-cell-depleted T cells, or PBMCs came the material, which was cDNA or gDNA.

V dropped 5 bases and J dropped 4; count of bases not matched to a gene: 22. Germline V gives CDR1 PRHDT, CDR2 FYEKMQ (reference sequence). This CDR3 region has 21 residues. In the original processing: Amplified reference gene primers provided the basis for estimating nucleated cell counts. Clones were sequenced by immunoSEQ multiplex PCR, and TCRdb holds only the in-frame ones, with some missing. D and trimming come from the DNA, and the V and J calls and clone size come from that table. This table holds over 100,000 clones, over 80% found once. The sequence came from a human donor in a cohort sampled during active COVID-19. Sequencing was carried out using peripheral blood. The chain joins TRBV13 to TRBJ2-5; 13 bases fit TRBD2. The CDR3 region has the DNA TGTGCCAGCAGCCAGTACATCGGACTAGCGGGGGAACCCGCTCCTCTAGAGACCCAGTACTTC. Protein product: CASSQYIGLAGEPAPLETQYF.